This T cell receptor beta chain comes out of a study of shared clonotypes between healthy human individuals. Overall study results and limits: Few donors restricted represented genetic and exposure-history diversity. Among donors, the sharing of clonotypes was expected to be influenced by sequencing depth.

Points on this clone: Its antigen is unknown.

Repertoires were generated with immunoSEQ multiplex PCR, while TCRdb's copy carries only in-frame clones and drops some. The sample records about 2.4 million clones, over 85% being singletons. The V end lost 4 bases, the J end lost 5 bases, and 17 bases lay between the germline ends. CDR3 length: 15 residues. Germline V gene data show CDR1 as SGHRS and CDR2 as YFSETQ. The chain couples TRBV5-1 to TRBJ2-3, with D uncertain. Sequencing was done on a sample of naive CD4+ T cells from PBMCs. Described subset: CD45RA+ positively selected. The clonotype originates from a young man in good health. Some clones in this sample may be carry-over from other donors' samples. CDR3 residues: CASSLDAAAVDTQYF. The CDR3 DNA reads TGCGCCAGCAGCCTTGATGCTGCGGCCGTAGATACGCAGTATTTT.